The source of this T cell receptor beta chain is a study of shared clonotypes between healthy human individuals (dated by TCRdb to 2019 to 2021). Background on the whole study: The cohort included three men and a couple of women between 18 and 49 years of age. Per donor, three plates each were used for CD4 naive and CD4 memory, two for CD8 naive, and one for CD8 memory. To estimate repertoire size and how much clonotypes are shared between individuals, the study performed deep sequencing of blood TCR repertoires from a handful of healthy adults. To increase sequencing depth and limit assay-specific biases, different laboratories used diverse techniques to prepare libraries and sequence TCR repertoires. Leukapheresis yielded between about 0.85 and 10 billion PBMCs per donor. Overall study results and their limits: Because the study included a small number of donors, the genetic and exposure-history diversity represented was limited. Across four donors, about 5.2% of naive CD4, 3% to 4% of naive CD8, 2.3% of memory CD4, and approximately 0.4% of memory CD8 clonotypes were shared. Incomplete sequencing was indicated by rarefaction of sorted-subset datasets, despite the large sequencing depth. Based on pairwise subsampling, the degree of clonotype sharing among donors was expected to be affected by sequencing depth. Sampling was restricted to blood, and TCR repertoires in tissue are likely to differ from TCR repertoires in blood. Larger estimated clonotype richness was generally found for naive subsets than for memory subsets. Compared with non-shared clonotypes, clonotypes shared by all four sorted-subset donors had higher generation probabilities.

Concerning this clone: Its antigen is unknown. No per-base quality is available; no much larger clone lies one base away. The identical CDR3 is also encoded by other nucleotide sequences in the sample.

TCR CDR3 regions were amplified from genomic DNA by multiplex PCR using the deep immunoSEQ assay. Extracted genomic DNA from each cell subset was distributed evenly across all wells of several immunoSEQ 96-well plates, and each plate was treated as a replicate. Each replicate PCR for sorted subsets received about 220 ng genomic DNA, equal to around 32,000 T cell genomes. The purified libraries were quantified using a Qubit 3.0 fluorometer, sized with a Bioanalyzer 2100, and then quantified again using the KAPA Library Quantification kit. Every immunoSEQ 96-well plate was sequenced on a separate single-read 150-cycle Illumina NextSeq 550 flow cell. The original methods were these. Because the immunoSEQ output held only junctional sequences and lacked quality scores, the filtering could not match the filtering applied to full-length reads. Sequences were annotated with PyIR, a Python wrapper for IgBLAST v1.9, using IMGT germline references to assign V/J genes and CDR3. Reads were filtered out if the reads had weak V/J assignments (E-value above 1e-6), no CDR3, stop codons, out-of-frame junctions, or ambiguous translated residues. A V3J clonotype was defined by an identical inferred V gene, J gene, and CDR3 amino acid sequence. The percentage overlap between two repertoires was calculated by dividing the number of shared unique clonotypes by the size of the smaller repertoire. Richness of each repertoire was evaluated using RTK rarefaction, the Chao1 estimator, and Recon v2.1 estimates of unobserved clonotypes. Generation probabilities for all TCRbeta clonotypes obtained by the gDNA method from a handful of donors were computed using OLGA. As stored in TCRdb, this immuneACCESS dataset retains in-frame rearrangements with V and J assigned. A fraction of the clones does not appear; measured against another copy, unresolved V genes explain less than half of the discrepancy, and the remainder lacks a known reason. For V, J and clone size, that table is used; D and trimming come from the DNA. The sample table lists about 1,800,000 clones, just under 95% of them with a count of one. Less than 1.5% of the sample is in the top ten clones.

CD8 naive samples were CD45RO-negative cells positively selected for CCR7, giving a CD45RA+CCR7+ population that excluded TemRA cells. The donors were healthy, HIV-negative adults with no recently reported acute infections or vaccinations. All donors were Caucasian adults living in Nashville, Tennessee, USA. Blood was obtained by leukapheresis, after which PBMCs were separated by Ficoll-Histopaque density gradient centrifugation and cryopreserved in liquid nitrogen vapor phase. Purity and quantity of every magnetically sorted T cell population were checked by analytical flow cytometry. Genomic DNA was isolated from every sorted fraction and measured by UV absorbance on a Nanodrop 2000c. CDR1 and CDR2 were assigned from the germline V gene (reference sequence) as MNHEY and SMNVEV. Counted from cysteine to phenylalanine, this CDR3 has 13 amino acids. The CDR3 DNA has 39 bases and is translated from base 1. V and J lose 4 bases and 2 bases, and a span of 9 bases separates them.

The specimen was naive CD8+ T cells sorted from blood. The sample's cell subset or site label is to be understood as: CD45RA+CCR7+. The receptor chain draws on TRBV27 and TRBJ2-7; TRBD1 could be the D gene, as 7 bases match. The clonotype comes from a young man in good health. The sequence in DNA is TGTGCCAGCAGTTCAGGGGGGCCCTACGAGCAGTACTTC. This sequence encodes CASSSGGPYEQYF.